This TCR beta chain was sequenced in a study of regulatory T cells in long-lasting Graves disease. Note on this clonotype: Its specificity is unknown. This sequence may be a read error, since a much larger clone differs from it by one base.

The length of the CDR3 is 13 residues. The time point was: persistent/refractory GD, antithyroid drugs over 5 years with positive TRAb. Generation of the TCR library employed RNA extracted from PBMCs. Through Arm-PCR of CDR3 regions and iRepertoire HTBI primers, TCR beta libraries were built. TCRdb processed the multiplex PCR reads anew with MiXCR; each CDR3 protein has one entry. In the table there are around 300,000 distinct CDR3 sequences, 20% to 25% of which are singletons. Broader study findings: Persistent disease exhibited a predilection for TRBV28, TRBJ1-2 and TRBJ2-5. Lower TCR diversity characterized persistent Graves' patients relative to newly diagnosed patients.

This chain joins TRBV12-3 or TRBV12-4 and TRBJ1-1, with no clear D. The starting material was peripheral blood mononuclear cells (PBMCs), obtained when the disease was refractory, from a patient treated with antithyroid drugs. The origin of this receptor is a female donor with Graves disease. The CDR3 here is CASSLWENIEAFF. The CDR3 DNA reads TGTGCCAGCAGTTTGTGGGAGAACATTGAAGCTTTCTTT.